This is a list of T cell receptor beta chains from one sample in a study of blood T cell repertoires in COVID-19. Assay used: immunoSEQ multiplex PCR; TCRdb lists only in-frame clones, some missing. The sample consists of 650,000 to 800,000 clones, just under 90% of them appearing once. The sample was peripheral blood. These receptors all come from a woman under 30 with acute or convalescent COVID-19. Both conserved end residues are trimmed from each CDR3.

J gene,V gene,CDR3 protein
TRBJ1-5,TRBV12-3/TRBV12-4,ASSLAGNQPQH
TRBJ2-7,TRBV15,ATSRPGQGDVYEQY
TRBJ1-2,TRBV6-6,ASSPRQGSNYGYT
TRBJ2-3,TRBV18,ASSLGLAGDTQY
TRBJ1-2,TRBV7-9,ASSLGTGGGYT
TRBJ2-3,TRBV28,ASSFRTSGGEDTQY
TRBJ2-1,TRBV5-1,ASTLFGSGGAYSYNEQF
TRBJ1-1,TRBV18,ASSPRRAGGYTEAF
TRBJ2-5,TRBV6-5,ASRLLAEETQY
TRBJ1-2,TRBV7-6,ASSLNGYT
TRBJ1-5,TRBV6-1,ASSDQGGQPQH
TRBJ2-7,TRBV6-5,ASSEHGGGPVEQY
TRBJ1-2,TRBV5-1,ASRAEGGFYGYT
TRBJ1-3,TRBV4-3,ASSQDLWGGEGGNTIY
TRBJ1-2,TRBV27,ASSAGQGGFYGYT
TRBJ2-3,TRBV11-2,ASSSPGTSGGASTDTQY
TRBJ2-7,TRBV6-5,ASSYQTGYEQY
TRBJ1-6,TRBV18,ASSLGSYNSPLH
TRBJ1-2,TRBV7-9,ASSSHRQARGYT
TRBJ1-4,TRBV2,ASRLSDRGRREKLF
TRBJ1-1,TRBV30,AWRRGVVNTEAF
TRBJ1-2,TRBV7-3,ASSLWDRDYGYT
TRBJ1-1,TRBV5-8,ASSLRGRGMNTEAF
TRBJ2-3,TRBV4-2,ASSQRASSSDTQY
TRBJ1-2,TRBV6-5,ASSDQGDGGGYT
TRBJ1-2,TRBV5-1,ASSPEQGRGDYGYT
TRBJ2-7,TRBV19,ASSPDRGSYEQY
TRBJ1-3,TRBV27,ASSLSKGAGAGNTIY
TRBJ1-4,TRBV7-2,ASSPPGTGGRGAEKLF
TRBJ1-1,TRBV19,ASSTLTVNTEAF
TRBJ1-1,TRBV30,AWMFRRGGNTEAF
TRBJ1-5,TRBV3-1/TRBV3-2,ASSQSLNQPQH
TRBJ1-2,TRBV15,ATSQNRGYGYT
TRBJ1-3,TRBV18,ASSLPPGSGNTIY
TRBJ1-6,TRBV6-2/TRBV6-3,ASSPGVDNSPLH
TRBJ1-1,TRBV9,ASTGQAGLGEAF
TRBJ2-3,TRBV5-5,ASSPQPLASGFDTQY
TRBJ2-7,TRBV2,ASTGGEQY
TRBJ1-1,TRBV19,ASSPRGGRAF
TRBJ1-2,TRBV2,ASNPRGQGIIANYGYT
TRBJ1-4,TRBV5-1,ASSPQQGTGEKLF